The 19 T cell receptor beta chains in this list originate from one sample, sequenced in a study of CD8+CD57+ T cells in acquired aplastic anemia. Profiling that covered TCR beta VDJ and CDR3 relied on genomic DNA as its template. TCRdb used MiXCR to reprocess the reads, holding one entry per CDR3 protein. The table shows about 210,000 distinct CDR3 sequences, with approximately 57% occurring only once. The sequenced material came from sorted CD4+, CD8+, or CD8+CD57+ T cells (not recorded which) from PBMCs. These receptor sequences come from a human donor in good health.

The gene calls are TRBV20-1 and TRBJ2-1; TRBD2 matches 13 bases. The CDR3 contains 17 residues. V dropped 4 bases and J dropped 8; count of bases not matched to a gene: 14. CDR1 and CDR2 from the germline V gene are DFQATT and SNEGSKA (reference sequence). This chain's CDR3 is CSAIGLAGEGVSDEQFF. CDR3 DNA sequence: TGCAGTGCTATCGGACTAGCGGGAGAGGGGGTATCTGATGAGCAGTTCTTC.

The rearrangement uses TRBV10-3 and TRBJ1-1; D is uncertain. Trimming pared 11 bases from V and 3 bases from J, leaving 13 bases between. Germline assignment: CDR1 ENHRY and CDR2 SYGVKD. This CDR3 is built from 12 residues. Written as DNA, the CDR3 is TGTGCCGTACGCCCGGAGGACACTGAAGCTTTCTTT. Protein product: CAVRPEDTEAFF.

This clonotype was picked up many times. This chain uses TRBV7-9 with TRBJ2-3; no definite D call. The V gene lost 3 bases and the J gene lost 8 bases, with 9 bases spanning the gap. Per the germline V gene, CDR1 is SEHNR and CDR2 is FQNEAQ (reference sequence). CDR3 length equals 12 residues. CDR3 nucleotide sequence: TGTGCCAGCAGCTTGATTAGCACTACGCAGTATTTT. Translation gives CASSLISTTQYF.

The rearrangement uses TRBV5-1 and TRBJ2-5, with 7 bases lining up with TRBD1. The junction had 11 bases not matched to a gene; V was cut back by 2 bases and J by 4 bases. The CDR3 sequence is 16 residues long. Germline loops: CDR1 SGHRS, CDR2 YFSETQ. The CDR3 DNA reads as TGCGCCAGCAGCTTTGAGGGCACGGGACAGATAGAGACCCAGTACTTC. This sequence encodes CASSFEGTGQIETQYF.

The chain carries TRBV4-3 and TRBJ2-7; the match to TRBD1 covers 7 bases. J lost 0 bases, V lost 5 bases, and 7 bases had no gene match. This CDR3 is built from 15 residues. Germline CDR1 reads LGHNA; CDR2 reads YSLEER. CDR3 residues: CASSETGTNSYEQYF. The CDR3 coding sequence is TGCGCCAGCAGCGAGACAGGGACAAACTCCTACGAGCAGTACTTC.

This clonotype appeared many times. This sequence joins TRBV12-3 or TRBV12-4 and TRBJ1-2, with D perhaps TRBD1 (6 bases). The CDR3 totals 14 residues. V was shortened by 2 bases and J by 6 bases, with 13 bases between the two germline ends. CDR3 nucleotide sequence: TGTGCCAGCAGTTTAACCGGGACACCGGATGGCTACACCTTC. Its protein is CASSLTGTPDGYTF.

The genes are TRBV20-1 and TRBJ1-2; the D is unclear. Germline CDR1 is DFQATT and CDR2 is SNEGSKA (reference sequence). This CDR3 contains 12 residues. V lost 5 bases and J 2 bases, leaving 9 bases between the germline ends. CDR3 sequence (DNA): TGCAGTGCTGAGGAGGGAAACTATGGCTACACCTTC. It specifies CSAEEGNYGYTF.

Worth noting for this clonotype: Sequence at one end of the junction differs from germline and may be a read error. The genes are TRBV5-1 and TRBJ2-7; 8 bases align to TRBD2. The length of the CDR3 is 17 residues. Per the germline V gene, CDR1 is SGHRS and CDR2 is YFSETQ. The CDR3 DNA follows: TGTGCCAGCAGCTGGCCCCGGGCAGCGGGAGCAATGTACGAGCAGTACTTC. Protein product: CASSWPRAAGAMYEQYF.

This clonotype came up a few times. The genes are TRBV7-8 and TRBJ1-2; D not resolved. V was pared by 3 bases and J by 5 bases, with 19 bases between. The CDR3 sequence is 16 residues long. Germline assignment: CDR1 SGHVS and CDR2 FQNEAQ. The CDR3 loop reads CASSFSGVQSRYGYTF. Here the CDR3 DNA reads TGTGCCAGCAGCTTCAGCGGTGTCCAGTCCCGGTATGGCTACACCTTC.

This clonotype was counted ten times or more. V usage is TRBV20-1 and J usage is TRBJ2-7; the D gene is possibly TRBD1 (6 bases). Germline V gene lookup returns CDR1 DFQATT and CDR2 SNEGSKA (reference sequence). This CDR3 has 14 residues. V was cut by 6 bases and J by 4 bases, with 19 bases left in between. This CDR3 reads CSARHPGTQYEQYF. The CDR3 coding sequence is TGCAGTGCCAGACACCCCGGGACACAGTACGAGCAGTACTTC.

A note on this clonotype: At one boundary the junction diverges from the germline segment, which might be a read error. J is TRBJ2-5 and V is TRBV10-3, with a weak D call TRBD2 (5 bases). This CDR3 has 11 residues. Germline V CDR1 and CDR2: ENHRY, SYGVKD. The chain's CDR3 is CASATGSRISF. The CDR3 nucleotides read TGTGCCAGCGCTACGGGGTCCAGGATTTCATTC.

This clonotype appeared many times. V usage is TRBV9 and J usage is TRBJ2-7; TRBD2 aligns across 7 bases. This CDR3 contains 14 residues. Germline V lookup: CDR1 SGDLS, CDR2 YYNGEE. Losses at the gene ends were 4 bases for V and 5 bases for J; bases not matched to a gene: 9. In DNA form, the CDR3 reads TGTGCCAGCAGCCCACGACTAGCCCCCCACGAGCAGTACTTC. Amino acids: CASSPRLAPHEQYF.

In its sample, this clonotype was seen many times. The gene calls are TRBV6-5 and TRBJ1-5; 7 nucleotides match TRBD1. Trimming removed 5 bases from V and 3 bases from J; junction bases left unmatched: 10. CDR3 length equals 16 residues. Germline V gene sequence: CDR1 MNHEY, CDR2 SVGAGI. CDR3 sequence reads: CASSPTGEMVNQPQHF. The CDR3 DNA sequence: TGTGCCAGCAGTCCCACAGGGGAAATGGTCAATCAGCCCCAGCATTTT.

CDR3 amino acids: CASSIDVELFF. The CDR3 DNA follows: TGTGCCAGCAGCATCGATGTGGAGCTGTTTTTT. The chain links TRBV7-8 to TRBJ2-2; D gene uncertain. Trimming stripped 5 bases from V and 10 bases from J, with 8 bases between. There are 11 residues in the CDR3. The germline V gene has CDR1 SGHVS and CDR2 FQNEAQ.

CDR3 amino acids: CASSDYLQGDFTGELFF. The CDR3 DNA is TGTGCCAGCAGCGACTACCTTCAGGGGGATTTCACCGGGGAGCTGTTTTTT. This chain joins TRBV11-2 and TRBJ2-2, with 7 bases aligning to TRBD1. Germline trimming cut 5 bases from V and 4 bases from J; bases unmatched to any gene: 13. CDR3 length: 17 residues. In germline, CDR1 is SGHAT, CDR2 FQNNGV.

This clonotype was observed many times. The V gene is TRBV7-9, the J gene TRBJ1-2; maybe TRBD1 (5 bases). There are 13 residues in the CDR3. Germline CDR1 reads SEHNR; CDR2 reads FQNEAQ (reference sequence). The germline V and J ends were trimmed by 1 base and 4 bases, with 7 bases remaining between them. The CDR3 region has the DNA TGTGCCAGCAGCTTAGGAGACAGCTATGGCTACACCTTC. This codes for CASSLGDSYGYTF. Combining the CDR3 with reference TRBV7-9 and TRBJ1-2 gives the whole variable domain DTGVSQNPRHKITKRGQNVTFRCDPISEHNRLYWYRQTLGQGPEFLTYFQNEAQLEKSRLLSDRFSAERPKGSFSTLEIQRTEQGDSAMYLCASSLGDSYGYTFGSGTRLTVV.

This clonotype was seen only a few times. This rearrangement joins TRBV7-8 to TRBJ1-5; D unclear. V gave up 5 bases and J gave up 4 bases, with 6 bases separating them. Germline CDR1 and CDR2: SGHVS and FQNEAQ. The CDR3 spans 12 residues. The CDR3 coding sequence is TGTGCCAGCAGCACAAGTAATCAGCCCCAGCATTTT. This encodes CASSTSNQPQHF.

The rearrangement joins TRBV7-2 to TRBJ2-1; no reliable D call. The germline CDR1 and CDR2 sequences are SGHTA and FQGNSA. V dropped 5 bases and J dropped 8 bases, with 10 bases sitting between them. The CDR3 consists of 12 residues. CDR3: CASSPPGDEQFF. As DNA, the CDR3 is TGTGCCAGCAGCCCACCTGGGGATGAGCAGTTCTTC.

CDR3 nucleotides: TGCGCCAGCAGCCCCGGGTTAGCGGGAGTACCCGAGCAGTACTTC. Translation: CASSPGLAGVPEQYF. The gene calls are TRBV5-1 and TRBJ2-7; 9 positions agree with TRBD2. CDR3 size: 15 residues. With V trimmed by 4 bases and J by 6 bases, 11 bases remained unmatched. The germline V gene encodes CDR1 SGHRS and CDR2 YFSETQ. Drawing the rest from reference TRBV5-1 and TRBJ2-7, the complete variable domain is KAGVTQTPRYLIKTRGQQVTLSCSPISGHRSVSWYQQTPGQGLQFLFEYFSETQRNKGNFPGRFSGRQFSNSRSEMNVSTLELGDSALYLCASSPGLAGVPEQYFGPGTRLTVT.